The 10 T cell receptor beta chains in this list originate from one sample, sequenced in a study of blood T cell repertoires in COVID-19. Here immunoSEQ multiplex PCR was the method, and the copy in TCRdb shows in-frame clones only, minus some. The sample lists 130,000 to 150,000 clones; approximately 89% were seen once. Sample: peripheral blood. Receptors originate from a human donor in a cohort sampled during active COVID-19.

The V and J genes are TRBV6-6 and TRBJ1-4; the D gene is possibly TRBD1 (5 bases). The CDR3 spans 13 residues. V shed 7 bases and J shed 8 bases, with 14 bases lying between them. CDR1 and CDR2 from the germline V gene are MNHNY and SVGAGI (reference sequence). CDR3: CASIHPTDEKLFF. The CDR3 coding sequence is TGTGCCAGCATCCACCCGACAGACGAAAAACTGTTTTTT.

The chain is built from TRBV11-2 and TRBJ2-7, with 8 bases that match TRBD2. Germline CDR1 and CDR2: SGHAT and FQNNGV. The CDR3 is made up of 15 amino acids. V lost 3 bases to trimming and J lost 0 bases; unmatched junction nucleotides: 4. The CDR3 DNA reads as TGTGCCAGCAGCTTGAGCGGGGGATACTCCTACGAGCAGTACTTC. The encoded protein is CASSLSGGYSYEQYF.

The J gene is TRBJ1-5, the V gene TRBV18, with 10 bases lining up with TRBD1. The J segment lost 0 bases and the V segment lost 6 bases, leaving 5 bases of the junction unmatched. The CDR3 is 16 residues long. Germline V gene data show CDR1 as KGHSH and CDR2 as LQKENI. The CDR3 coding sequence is TGTGCCAGCTCTCCCGGGACAGGGGATAGCAATCAGCCCCAGCATTTT. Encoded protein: CASSPGTGDSNQPQHF.

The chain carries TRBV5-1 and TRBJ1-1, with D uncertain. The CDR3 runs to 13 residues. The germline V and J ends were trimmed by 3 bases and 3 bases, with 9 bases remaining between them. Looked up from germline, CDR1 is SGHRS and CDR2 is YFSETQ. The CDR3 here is CASSSPEDTEAFF. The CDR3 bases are TGCGCCAGCAGCTCCCCGGAGGACACTGAAGCTTTCTTT.

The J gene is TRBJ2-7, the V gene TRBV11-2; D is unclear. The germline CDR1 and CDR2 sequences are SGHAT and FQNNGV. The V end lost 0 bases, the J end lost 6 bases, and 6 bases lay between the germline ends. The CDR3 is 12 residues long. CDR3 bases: TGTGCCAGCAGCTTAGATTTCTCCGAGCAGTACTTC. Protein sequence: CASSLDFSEQYF.

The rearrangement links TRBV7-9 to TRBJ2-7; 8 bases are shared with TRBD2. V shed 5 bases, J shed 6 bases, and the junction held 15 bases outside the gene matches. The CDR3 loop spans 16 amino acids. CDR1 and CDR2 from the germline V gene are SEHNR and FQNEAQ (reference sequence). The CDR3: CASSPLRGVGVSEQYF. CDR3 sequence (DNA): TGTGCCAGCAGCCCCTTGCGGGGGGTTGGGGTCTCCGAGCAGTACTTC.

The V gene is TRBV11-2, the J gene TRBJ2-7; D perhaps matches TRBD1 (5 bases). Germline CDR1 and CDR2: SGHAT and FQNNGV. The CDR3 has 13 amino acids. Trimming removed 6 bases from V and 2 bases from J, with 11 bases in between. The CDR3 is CASSPTGAYEQYF. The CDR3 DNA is TGTGCCAGCAGTCCTACAGGAGCCTACGAGCAGTACTTC. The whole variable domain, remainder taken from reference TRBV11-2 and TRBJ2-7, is EAGVAQSPRYKIIEKRQSVAFWCNPISGHATLYWYQQILGQGPKLLIQFQNNGVVDDSQLPKDRFSAERLKGVDSTLKIQPAKLEDSAVYLCASSPTGAYEQYFGPGTRLTVT.

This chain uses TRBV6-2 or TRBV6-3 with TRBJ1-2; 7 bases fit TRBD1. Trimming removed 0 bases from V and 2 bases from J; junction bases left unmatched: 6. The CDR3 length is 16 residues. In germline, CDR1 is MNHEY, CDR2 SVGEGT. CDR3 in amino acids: CASSYSRQGRNYGYTF. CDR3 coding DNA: TGTGCCAGCAGTTACTCGAGACAGGGCCGAAACTATGGCTACACCTTC.

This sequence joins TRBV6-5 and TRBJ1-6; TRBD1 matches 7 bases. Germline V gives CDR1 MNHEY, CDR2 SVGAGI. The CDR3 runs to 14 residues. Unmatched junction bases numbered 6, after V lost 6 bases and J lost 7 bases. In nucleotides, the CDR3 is TGTGCCAGCAGCCCGACAGGGAAGAATTCACCCCTCCACTTT. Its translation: CASSPTGKNSPLHF.

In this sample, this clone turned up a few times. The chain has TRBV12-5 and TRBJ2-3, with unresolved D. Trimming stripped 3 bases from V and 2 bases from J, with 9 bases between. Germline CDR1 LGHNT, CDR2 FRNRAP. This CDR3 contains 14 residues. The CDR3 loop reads CASGFGRYTDTQYF. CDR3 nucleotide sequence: TGTGCTAGTGGTTTTGGCCGATACACAGATACGCAGTATTTT.